Given below is one T cell receptor beta chain in context. Its antigen remains undetermined. Base qualities are not provided; no much larger clone lies one nucleotide away. The data belong to a study of shared clonotypes between healthy human individuals (TCRdb year 2020). As for the study more broadly: The cohort included a few men and two women between 18 and 49 years of age. To estimate repertoire size and how much clonotype sharing occurs between individuals, the study deeply sequenced the blood TCR repertoires of five healthy adults. Per donor, leukapheresis produced somewhere between about 0.94 and 9 billion PBMCs. Libraries were prepared and TCR repertoires were sequenced by different laboratories using diverse techniques, in order to increase sequencing depth and limit assay-specific biases.

Using the deep immunoSEQ assay, TCR CDR3 regions were amplified from genomic DNA by multiplex PCR. Extracted genomic DNA from each cell subset was distributed evenly across all wells of several immunoSEQ 96-well plates, and each plate was treated as a replicate. For unsorted PBMC, each replicate PCR was loaded with 300 to 350 ng genomic DNA, equivalent to 25,000 to 35,000 T cell genomes. Ten immunoSEQ deep assay plates were used to sequence the unsorted PBMC genomic DNA. Purified libraries were quantified with a Qubit 3.0 fluorometer, sized on a Bioanalyzer 2100, and re-quantified with the KAPA Library Quantification kit. A separate single-read 150-cycle Illumina NextSeq 550 flow cell was used to sequence each immunoSEQ 96-well plate. The study's own analysis went as follows. Because the immunoSEQ output included only junctional sequences and no quality scores, the filtering could not be the same as the filtering used for full-length reads. To assign V/J genes and CDR3, sequences were annotated using PyIR, a Python wrapper for IgBLAST v1.9, with IMGT germline references. Reads were removed for weak V/J assignments (E-value above 1e-6), missing CDR3, stop codons, out-of-frame junctions, or ambiguous translated residues. V3J clonotypes were defined as sequences sharing the same inferred V gene, J gene, and CDR3 amino acid sequence. The percentage overlap between two repertoires was calculated by dividing the number of shared unique clonotypes by the size of the smaller repertoire. Three approaches were used to assess repertoire richness: RTK rarefaction, the Chao1 estimator, and Recon v2.1 estimates of unobserved clonotypes. TCRdb retrieved this table from immuneACCESS and kept in-frame rearrangements only. Not all clones are present; in checked studies, unresolved V genes account for under half, and no reason is known for the remainder. V, J and clone size are taken as reported in that table, and D and trimming were inferred from the DNA itself. This sample lists 520,000 or so clones; about four fifths were detected once. The top ten hold around 13% of the sample.

The donors were healthy, HIV-negative adults who had no recently reported acute infections or vaccinations. Every donor was a Caucasian adult residing in Nashville, Tennessee, USA. For unsorted samples, roughly 81 million PBMCs were counted and genomic DNA was extracted with the QIAamp DNA Blood Mini kit. Blood was obtained by leukapheresis, after which PBMCs were separated by Ficoll-Histopaque density gradient centrifugation and cryopreserved in liquid nitrogen vapor phase. What the work shows at the level of the full study, not this receptor alone: Sampling was restricted to blood, and TCR repertoires in tissues likely differ from the TCR repertoires found in blood. Because the study included a small number of donors, the genetic and exposure-history diversity represented was limited. Pairwise subsampling indicated that sequencing depth was expected to affect the degree of clonotype sharing among donors.

The cysteine opens and the phenylalanine closes a CDR3 of 12 amino acids. Of the read, only the CDR3 DNA is kept; its 36 bases are in frame from base 1. V is shortened by 3 bases, J by 5 bases, and the region joining them spans 5 bases. The CDR1 and CDR2 encoded by the germline V gene are KGHSH and LQKENI. Sequenced: PBMCs. The chain employs TRBV18 and TRBJ2-1, with no confidently assigned D gene. The receptor's source is a woman in her forties in good health. Some clones in this sample may be carry-over from other donors' samples. This receptor carries the CDR3 CASSPSDNEQFF. The DNA is as follows: TGTGCCAGCTCACCCTCGGACAATGAGCAGTTCTTC.